This record concerns one T cell receptor (beta chain) sequence. What it binds is not known. PCR was performed using 60 Vbeta and 13 Jbeta primers. Clones were sequenced by immunoSEQ multiplex PCR, and TCRdb holds only the in-frame ones, with some missing. The sample holds approximately 110,000 clones; roughly three quarters are singletons and the top ten take 6.5% to 8.5%. The germline V and J ends were trimmed by 8 bases and 5 bases, with 16 bases remaining between them. Per germline, CDR1 ENHRY and CDR2 SYGVKD. The CDR3 has 13 residues. The record originates from a study of cytomegalovirus exposure and HLA in healthy donors. Overall study results and limits: In a later analysis, DRB1 alleles had the most associated TCRs; HLA-C alleles the fewest.

Sequenced: PBMCs. This chain joins TRBV10-3 and TRBJ2-7; no clear D gene. This TCR was sampled from a woman between 45 and 60 years old in good health and CMV-seropositive. The CDR3 bases are TGTGCCATCGGAGCTAGGCCGTTCGACGAGCAGTACTTC. Its translation: CAIGARPFDEQYF.